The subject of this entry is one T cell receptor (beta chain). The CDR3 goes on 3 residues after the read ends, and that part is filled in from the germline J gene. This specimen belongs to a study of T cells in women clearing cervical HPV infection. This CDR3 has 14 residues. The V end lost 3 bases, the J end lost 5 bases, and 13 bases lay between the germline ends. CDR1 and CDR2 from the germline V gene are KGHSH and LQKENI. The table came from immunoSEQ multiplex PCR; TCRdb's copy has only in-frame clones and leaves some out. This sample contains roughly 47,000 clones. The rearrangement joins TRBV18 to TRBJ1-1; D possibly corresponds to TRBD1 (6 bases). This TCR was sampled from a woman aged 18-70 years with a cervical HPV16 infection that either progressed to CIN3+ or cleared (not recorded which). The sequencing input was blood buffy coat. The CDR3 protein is CASSPREGGTEAFF. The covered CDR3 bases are TGTGCCAGCTCACCGCGGGAGGGGGGGACTGAA.